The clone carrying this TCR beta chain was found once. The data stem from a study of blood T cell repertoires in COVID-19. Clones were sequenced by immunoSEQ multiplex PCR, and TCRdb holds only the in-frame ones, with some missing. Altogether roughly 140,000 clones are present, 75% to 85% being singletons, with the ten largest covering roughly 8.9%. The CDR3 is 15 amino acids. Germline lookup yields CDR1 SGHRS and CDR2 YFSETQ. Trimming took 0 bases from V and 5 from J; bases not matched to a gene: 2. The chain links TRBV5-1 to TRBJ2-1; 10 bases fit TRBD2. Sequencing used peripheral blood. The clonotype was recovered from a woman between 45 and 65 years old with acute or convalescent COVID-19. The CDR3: CASSLEAGGHNEQFF. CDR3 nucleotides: TGCGCCAGCAGCTTGGAAGCGGGGGGGCACAATGAGCAGTTCTTC.